Listed here are 4 T cell receptor beta chains from one sample, sequenced in a study of cytotoxic CD8 clonotypes in ibrutinib-treated CLL. Sequencing used immunoSEQ multiplex PCR; TCRdb keeps in-frame clones, though not all of them. The sample lists around 150,000 clones, roughly 90% seen once, with around 3% in the top ten. The input for sequencing was PBMCs, taken at disease progression, from a patient treated with ibrutinib. Receptors were obtained from a human donor with chronic lymphocytic leukemia.

The rearrangement joins TRBV18 to TRBJ2-1; 11 bases line up with TRBD2. Germline lookup yields CDR1 KGHSH and CDR2 LQKENI. This CDR3 spans 15 amino acids. The J segment lost 12 bases and the V segment lost 3 bases, leaving 10 bases of the junction unmatched. The CDR3 protein is CASSPKTSGNRVQFF. CDR3 sequence (DNA): TGTGCCAGCTCACCCAAGACTAGCGGGAATAGAGTGCAGTTCTTC.

The rearrangement uses TRBV18 and TRBJ1-3, with D hard to call. This CDR3 is 16 amino acids long. The V end was cut by 3 bases, the J end by 0 bases, with 12 bases between. CDR1 is KGHSH, CDR2 LQKENI, per germline. CDR3 protein: CASSPRGLSSGNTIYF. The CDR3 region has the DNA TGTGCCAGCTCACCGAGAGGGCTTAGCTCTGGAAACACCATATATTTT.

The chain uses TRBV27 and TRBJ2-5; the D gene is possibly TRBD1 (6 bases). This CDR3 is built from 13 residues. CDR1 MNHEY and CDR2 SMNVEV come from the germline V gene (reference sequence). The germline V and J ends were trimmed by 5 bases and 13 bases, with 20 bases remaining between them. CDR3 DNA: TGTGCCAGCAGTACCCGAAGCCAGGGGAATCCGTACTTC. Encoded protein: CASSTRSQGNPYF.

The J gene is TRBJ2-2, the V gene TRBV28; no clear D. Germline V CDR1 and CDR2: MDHEN, SYDVKM. CDR3 size: 17 residues. The V gene lost 2 bases and the J gene lost 1 base, with 14 bases spanning the gap. DNA of the CDR3: TGTGCCAGCAGTTTAGAGGTCGTGACGAGGAACACCGGGGAGCTGTTTTTT. As protein: CASSLEVVTRNTGELFF.